Following are 8 T cell receptor beta chains from one sample sequenced in a study of post-analysis software for immune sequencing data. General study results and limits: Among four or five TRBV segments more frequent in patients than controls were TRBV5-6, TRBV5-1 and TRBV20-1.

These TCRs' antigens remain unknown. Unique molecular identifiers had been added to the TCR beta cDNA libraries. TCRdb reprocessed the PCR reads via MiXCR and lists one record per CDR3 protein. The table includes 820,000 or so distinct CDR3 sequences, around 53% detected once. Specimen: blood. The receptors come from a girl under 18 with multiple sclerosis.

CDR3 sequence reads: CASSRREGRETQYF. CDR3 DNA sequence: TGTGCCAGCAGCCGCAGGGAGGGGAGAGAGACCCAGTACTTC. The chain employs TRBV7-9 and TRBJ2-5; 7 nucleotides align to TRBD2. J was trimmed by 4 bases and V by 5 bases; bases with no gene match: 7. This CDR3 is 14 amino acids long. Germline V gene data show CDR1 as SEHNR and CDR2 as FQNEAQ (reference sequence).

This clonotype has just one count. V is TRBV4-2 and J is TRBJ2-7; tentatively, D is TRBD1 (6 bases). The length of the CDR3 is 16 residues. The V gene's germline CDR1 is LGHNA and CDR2 YNFKEQ. V was cut by 5 bases and J by 5 bases, with 22 bases left in between. The CDR3: CASSSKTGAGVNEQYF. For the CDR3, the DNA is TGTGCCAGCAGCTCCAAAACCGGGGCAGGGGTCAACGAGCAGTACTTC.

This clonotype appeared a few times. The chain uses TRBV29-1 and TRBJ2-5; 7 bases match TRBD1. The J segment lost 2 bases and the V segment lost 7 bases, leaving 10 bases of the junction unmatched. The germline V gene encodes CDR1 SQVTM and CDR2 ANQGSEA. This CDR3 is 14 amino acids long. CDR3 DNA sequence: TGCAGCGGAGGTGCTCAACAGGGGCAAGAGACCCAGTACTTC. Encoded protein: CSGGAQQGQETQYF.

This clonotype occurred a few times. V is TRBV4-2 and J is TRBJ2-5; D is tentatively TRBD1 or TRBD2 (6 bases each). Germline V gene lookup returns CDR1 LGHNA and CDR2 YNFKEQ. V shed 0 bases and J shed 5 bases, with 19 bases lying between them. CDR3 length: 17 amino acids. CDR3 sequence reads: CASSQEVGSGALETQYF. Here the CDR3 DNA reads TGTGCCAGCAGCCAAGAGGTCGGATCGGGGGCCCTTGAGACCCAGTACTTC.

This clonotype was seen a few times. The chain combines TRBV20-1 with TRBJ2-7, with TRBD2 matching 7 bases. Germline CDR1 DFQATT, CDR2 SNEGSKA (reference sequence). The trim removed 2 bases at V and 4 bases at J, leaving 5 bases unmatched. The CDR3 sequence is 13 residues long. The CDR3 nucleotides read TGCAGTGCTAGACCCCGGACTAGTTACGAGCAGTACTTC. Its translation is CSARPRTSYEQYF.

DNA for the CDR3: TGCAGTGCTAGATCCCCTGGGGGTGGGCCAAGCACTGAAGCTTTCTTT. This gives the protein CSARSPGGGPSTEAFF. The chain uses TRBV20-1 and TRBJ1-1, with D possibly being TRBD1 (5 bases). Per the germline V gene, CDR1 is DFQATT and CDR2 is SNEGSKA (reference sequence). The CDR3 runs 16 residues. Trimming removed 2 bases at V and 4 bases at J, with 20 bases between.

This chain uses TRBV3-1 with TRBJ1-2; D ambiguous. Trimming shortened V by 4 bases and J by 1 base, and 7 bases separated the two germline ends. Germline CDR1 reads LGHDT; CDR2 reads YNNKEL (reference sequence). The CDR3 runs 13 residues. The CDR3 here is CASSPQLNYGYTF. The CDR3 region has the DNA TGTGCCAGCAGCCCACAGCTTAACTATGGCTACACCTTC.

The chain has TRBV7-9 and TRBJ2-4; tentative D call: TRBD2 (7 bases). Trimming stripped 4 bases from V and 1 base from J, with 14 bases between. Germline V gene data show CDR1 as SEHNR and CDR2 as FQNEAQ (reference sequence). The CDR3 has 16 amino acids. The CDR3 DNA is TGTGCCAGCAGCTCCCCGGGGGGCAAGGCCAAAAACATTCAGTACTTC. Its translation is CASSSPGGKAKNIQYF.